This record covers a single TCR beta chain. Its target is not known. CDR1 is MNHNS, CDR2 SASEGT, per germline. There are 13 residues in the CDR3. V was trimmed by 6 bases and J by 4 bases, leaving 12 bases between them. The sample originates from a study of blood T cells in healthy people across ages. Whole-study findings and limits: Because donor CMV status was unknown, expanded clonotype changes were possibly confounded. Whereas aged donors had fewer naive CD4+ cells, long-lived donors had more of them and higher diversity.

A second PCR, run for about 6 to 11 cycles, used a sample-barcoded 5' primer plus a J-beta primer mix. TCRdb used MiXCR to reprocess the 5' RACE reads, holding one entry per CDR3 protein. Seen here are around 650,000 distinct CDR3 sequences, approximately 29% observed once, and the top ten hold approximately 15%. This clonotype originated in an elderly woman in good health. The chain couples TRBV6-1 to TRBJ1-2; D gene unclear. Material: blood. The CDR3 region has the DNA TGTGCCAGCAGCTCGGCCCCGGGCTATGGCTACACCTTC. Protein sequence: CASSSAPGYGYTF.